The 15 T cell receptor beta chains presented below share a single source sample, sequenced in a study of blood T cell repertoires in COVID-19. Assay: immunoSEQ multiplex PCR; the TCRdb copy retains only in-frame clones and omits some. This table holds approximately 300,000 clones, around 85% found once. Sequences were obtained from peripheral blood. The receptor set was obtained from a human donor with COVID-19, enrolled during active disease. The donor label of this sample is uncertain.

CDR3 bases: TGCAGTGCTAGTGGAATACAGGGTCATGGCTACACCTTC. Protein product: CSASGIQGHGYTF. The V gene is TRBV20-1, the J gene TRBJ1-2, with D tentatively TRBD1 (6 bases). This CDR3 region has 13 residues. Germline V lookup: CDR1 DFQATT, CDR2 SNEGSKA (reference sequence). The ends were cut back, 3 bases at V and 6 bases at J, with 14 bases in the middle.

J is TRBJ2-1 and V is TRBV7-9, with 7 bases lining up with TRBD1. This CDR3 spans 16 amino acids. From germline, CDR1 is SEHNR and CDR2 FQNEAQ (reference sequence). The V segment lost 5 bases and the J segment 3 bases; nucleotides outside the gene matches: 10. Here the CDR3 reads CASSQLGQLNYNEQFF. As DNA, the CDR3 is TGTGCCAGCAGCCAACTGGGACAGCTGAACTACAATGAGCAGTTCTTC.

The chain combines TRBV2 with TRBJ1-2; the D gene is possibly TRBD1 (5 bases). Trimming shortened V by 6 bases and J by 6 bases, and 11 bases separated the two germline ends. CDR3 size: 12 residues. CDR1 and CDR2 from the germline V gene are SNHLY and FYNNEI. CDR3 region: CASRKDSDGYTF. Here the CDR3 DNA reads TGTGCCAGCAGAAAAGACAGTGATGGCTACACCTTC.

CDR3 in amino acids: CASSLITSGAPNEQYF. In DNA, the CDR3 is TGTGCCAGCAGTTTGATTACTAGCGGTGCGCCTAACGAGCAGTACTTC. The chain carries TRBV28 and TRBJ2-7; 8 bases match TRBD2. CDR1 is MDHEN, CDR2 SYDVKM, per germline. The CDR3 is 16 residues long. The V gene end was trimmed by 3 bases and the J gene end by 5 bases; junction bases not matched to a gene: 12.

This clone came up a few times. The CDR3 coding sequence is TGTGCCAGCAGCCAAGAGCCAGGGGTGAAAGCTTTCTTT. Translation gives CASSQEPGVKAFF. V is TRBV3-1 (or the pseudogene TRBV3-2) and J is TRBJ1-1; a possible D gene is TRBD1 (6 bases). CDR1 is LGHDT, CDR2 YNNKEL, per germline (reference sequence). The CDR3 has 13 residues. V shed 0 bases and J shed 9 bases, with 11 bases lying between them.

CDR3: CASSFGTGGNSPLHF. DNA for the CDR3: TGTGCCAGCAGCTTCGGGACAGGGGGCAATTCACCCCTCCACTTT. V and J are TRBV9 and TRBJ1-6; TRBD1 agrees at 12 bases. This CDR3 has 15 residues. V trimming: 4 bases; J trimming: 7 bases; junction bases outside the gene matches: 3. CDR1 and CDR2 from the germline V gene are SGDLS and YYNGEE.

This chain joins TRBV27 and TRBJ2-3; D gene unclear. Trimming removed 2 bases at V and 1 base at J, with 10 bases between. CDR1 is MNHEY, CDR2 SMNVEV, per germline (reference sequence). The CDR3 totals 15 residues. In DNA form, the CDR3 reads TGTGCCAGCAGTTTAGGCAGGTACCGCACAGATACGCAGTATTTT. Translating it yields CASSLGRYRTDTQYF.

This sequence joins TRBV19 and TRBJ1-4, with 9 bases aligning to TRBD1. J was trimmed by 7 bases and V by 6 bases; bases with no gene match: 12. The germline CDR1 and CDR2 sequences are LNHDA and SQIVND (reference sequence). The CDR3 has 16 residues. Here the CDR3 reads CASSITGGEGGEKLFF. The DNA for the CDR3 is TGTGCCAGTAGCATAACAGGGGGCGAAGGAGGTGAAAAACTGTTTTTT.

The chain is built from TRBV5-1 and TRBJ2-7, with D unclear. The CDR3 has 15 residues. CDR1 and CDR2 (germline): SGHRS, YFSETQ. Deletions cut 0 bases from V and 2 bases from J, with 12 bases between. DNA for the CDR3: TGCGCCAGCAGCTTGGCCGGCGGCAGTACCTACGAGCAGTACTTC. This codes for CASSLAGGSTYEQYF.

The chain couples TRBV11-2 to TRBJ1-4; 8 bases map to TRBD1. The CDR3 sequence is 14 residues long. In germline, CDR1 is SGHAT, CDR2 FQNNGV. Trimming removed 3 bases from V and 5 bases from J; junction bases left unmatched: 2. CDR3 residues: CASSFRGQNEKLFF. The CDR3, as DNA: TGTGCCAGCAGCTTCAGGGGGCAGAATGAAAAACTGTTTTTT. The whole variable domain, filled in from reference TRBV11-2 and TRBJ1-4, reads EAGVAQSPRYKIIEKRQSVAFWCNPISGHATLYWYQQILGQGPKLLIQFQNNGVVDDSQLPKDRFSAERLKGVDSTLKIQPAKLEDSAVYLCASSFRGQNEKLFFGSGTQLSVL.

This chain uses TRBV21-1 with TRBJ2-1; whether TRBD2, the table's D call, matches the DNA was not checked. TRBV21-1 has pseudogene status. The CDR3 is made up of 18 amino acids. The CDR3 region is CASSKEVLAGVPYNEQFF. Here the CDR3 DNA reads TGTGCCAGCAGCAAAGAGGTGTTAGCGGGAGTGCCCTACAATGAGCAGTTCTTC.

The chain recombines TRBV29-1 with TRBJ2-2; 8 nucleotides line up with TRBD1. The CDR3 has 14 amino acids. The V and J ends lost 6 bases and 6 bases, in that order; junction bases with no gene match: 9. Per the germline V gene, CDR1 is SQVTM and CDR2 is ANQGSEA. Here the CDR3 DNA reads TGCAGCGTGGATCAGGGGGCGTTAGCCGGGGAGCTGTTTTTT. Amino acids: CSVDQGALAGELFF.

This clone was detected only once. This CDR3 is CASSQDRHTEAFF. The CDR3 DNA follows: TGTGCCAGCAGCCAAGACAGGCACACTGAAGCTTTCTTT. The V call is TRBV7-3, the J call TRBJ1-1; tentatively, D is TRBD1 (6 bases). Germline CDR1 is SGHTA and CDR2 is FQGTGA. This CDR3 has 13 residues. V was shortened by 5 bases and J by 3 bases, with 10 bases between the two germline ends. The full variable domain, with the rest looked up from reference TRBV7-3 and TRBJ1-1, is GAGVSQTPSNKVTEKGKYVELRCDPISGHTALYWYRQSLGQGPEFLIYFQGTGAADDSGLPNDRFFAVRPEGSVSTLKIQRTERGDSAVYLCASSQDRHTEAFFGQGTRLTVV.

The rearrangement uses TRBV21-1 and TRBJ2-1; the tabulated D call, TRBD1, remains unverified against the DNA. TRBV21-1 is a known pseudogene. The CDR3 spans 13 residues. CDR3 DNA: TGTGCCAGGTTTTCAAAGGGACACACTGAGCAGTTCTTC. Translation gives CARFSKGHTEQFF.

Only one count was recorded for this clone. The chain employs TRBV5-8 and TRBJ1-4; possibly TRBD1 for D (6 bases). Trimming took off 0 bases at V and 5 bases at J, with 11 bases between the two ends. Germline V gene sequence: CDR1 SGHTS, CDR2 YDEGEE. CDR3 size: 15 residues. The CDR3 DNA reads TGTGCCAGCAGCTTGGGTGGACAGACGAATGAAAAACTGTTTTTT. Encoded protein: CASSLGGQTNEKLFF.